Listed below are T cell receptor beta chains from one sample, sequenced in a study of response to subunit inactivated influenza vaccine. TCRdb recomputed calls from the RT-PCR reads with MiXCR, one row per CDR3 protein. This table holds hundreds of thousands of distinct CDR3 sequences, about 8% found once. Material: PBMCs from blood, obtained 23 to 25 months after vaccination. The receptors originated from a man aged 50 to 69 who received an inactivated influenza vaccine. Each CDR3 is given with its conserved first and last residue. The order of the fields is D gene, V gene, CDR3 protein. D genes are given only for firm matches.

TRBD1 | TRBV4-3 | CASSQTRGRADTQYF
- | TRBV7-9 | CASSSGTAAIGTEAFF
TRBD2 | TRBV5-1 | CASSLEGLDAGELFF
- | TRBV4-2 | CASSQELVGTQYF
- | TRBV20-1 | CSARELPEAVYGYTF
TRBD2 | TRBV5-1 | CASSLAGGPGDEQFF
- | TRBV5-6 | CASSYLARGYNGGHEQYF
TRBD1 | TRBV6-1 | CASRTTGEGEQFF
- | TRBV21-1 | CASSNNIMRETQYF
TRBD2 | TRBV5-1 | CASSFGTSGKQETQYF
- | TRBV6-5 | CASTSNTEAFF
- | TRBV28 | CASSLPRALNTEAFF
- | TRBV4-3 | CASSQDRRYNEQFF
- | TRBV20-1 | CSASVGAPNGYTF
TRBD1 | TRBV28 | CASSIYRGPYEQYF
TRBD1 | TRBV28 | CASSPDRASHYEQYF
TRBD1 | TRBV7-9 | CASSYRTGLQETQYF
- | TRBV28 | CASSTPSAGETQYF
TRBD2 | TRBV5-1 | CASSSWTSGSYTDTQYF
TRBD1 | TRBV11-2 | CASSLDFVNRGKETQYF
TRBD1 | TRBV15 | CATSRDKGDSSYEQYF
TRBD2 | TRBV5-1 | CASRRGDTDTQYF
- | TRBV5-1 | CASSSDGRSQPQHF
- | TRBV6-1 | CASSDLSRTETNYGYTF
TRBD1 | TRBV20-1 | CSATGQRDEQYF
- | TRBV5-1 | CASSLADGGGSTDTQYF
- | TRBV20-1 | CSAIRGLAETQYF
- | TRBV29-1 | CSVKVGAGANVLTF
- | TRBV7-9 | CASSLWSTNIQYF
TRBD1 | TRBV5-1 | CASSQGQGWSEAFF
TRBD1 | TRBV12-3/TRBV12-4 | CASSFLGQGGNEQFF
TRBD1 | TRBV28 | CASSLFERRGRGAFF
TRBD1 | TRBV5-1 | CASSSDRAIPEAFF
TRBD2 | TRBV6-2/TRBV6-3 | CASSYPGTKGYNEQFF
TRBD1 | TRBV29-1 | CSVVRQGAGTGELFF
TRBD2 | TRBV18 | CASSSTPGLAPSQFF
- | TRBV7-6 | CASSQMVNEKLFF
- | TRBV2 | CASSPPGSGRMVYEQYF
- | TRBV5-5 | CASSLDRRNTEAFF
- | TRBV20-1 | CGSGGFGNQPQHF
- | TRBV9 | CASSVRQATSTDTQYF
TRBD1 | TRBV15 | CATSSLLQQGVPKNIQYF
- | TRBV7-9 | CASSFTSVSTDTQYF
TRBD2 | TRBV7-9 | CASSVASGRRGEQFF
- | TRBV24-1 | CATSDFLYTGELFF
- | TRBV6-2/TRBV6-3 | CASTDLGTQYF
TRBD1 | TRBV19 | CASSMPGQPWETQYF
- | TRBV5-1 | CASSLEPSSYEQYF
TRBD2 | TRBV6-2/TRBV6-3 | CASRASGSLYNEQFF
TRBD2 | TRBV7-6 | CASSLGSGILYEQYF
- | TRBV4-2 | CASSQDQISNTEAFF
- | TRBV5-1 | CASIRTRANTGELFF
- | TRBV5-5 | CASSRLTGLNTEAFF